A single sample gave rise to the 31 T cell receptor beta chains below, sequenced in a study of Tregs in tolerant kidney transplant recipients (dated by TCRdb to the late 2010s). The time point label on this specimen signifies: blood sample drawn before combined kidney and bone marrow transplant. Library prep was done by the immunoSEQ multiplex PCR assay. TCRdb holds this immuneACCESS table with in-frame rearrangements only. Some clones are missing; in checked studies, unresolved V genes explain under half, and the rest has no known cause. The sample table lists 90,000 to 130,000 clones, nearly 90% of them with a count of one. The ten largest clones capture 0.34% of the sample. The sample here was CD4+ T cells from blood, taken before the transplant. Receptors originate from a human donor who received a combined kidney and bone marrow transplant.

The rearrangement joins TRBV4-2 to TRBJ2-7; TRBD1 aligns across 10 bases. Trimming removed 8 bases from V and 7 bases from J; junction bases left unmatched: 11. Germline V gene sequence: CDR1 LGHNA, CDR2 YNFKEQ. The CDR3 is made up of 14 amino acids. CDR3: CASHTTPGQGEQYF. Here the CDR3 DNA reads TGTGCCAGCCACACGACCCCGGGACAGGGGGAGCAGTACTTC.

In this sample, this clone turned up once. J is TRBJ1-2 and V is TRBV10-3, with 7 bases matching TRBD1. After removal of 10 bases from V and 0 bases from J, the junction contained 5 bases not matched to a gene. Germline CDR1 and CDR2: ENHRY and SYGVKD. The length of the CDR3 is 13 residues. The CDR3 coding sequence is TGTGCCACCGAGGACAGGACTAACTATGGCTACACCTTC. Translating gives CATEDRTNYGYTF.

With regard to this clone: The sample carries other DNA sequences with the same CDR3. The chain recombines TRBV27 with TRBJ2-1; TRBD2 aligns across 7 bases. The CDR3 covers 15 residues. J gave up 0 bases and V 3 bases, and 2 bases lay outside the gene matches. CDR1 and CDR2 (germline): MNHEY, SMNVEV (reference sequence). CDR3 in amino acids: CASSFGGSSYNEQFF. As DNA, the CDR3 is TGTGCCAGCAGTTTCGGGGGGAGCTCCTACAATGAGCAGTTCTTC.

The genes are TRBV12-2 and TRBJ2-7; the table names TRBD2, a call not compared with the DNA. TRBV12-2 is flagged as a pseudogene. The CDR3 is 16 amino acids. This CDR3 is CASRLGYSGGSYEQYF. The CDR3 nucleotides read TGTGCAAGTCGCTTAGGATATAGCGGGGGATCCTACGAGCAGTACTTC.

This chain uses TRBV5-8 with TRBJ2-1, with TRBD2 matching over 9 bases. This CDR3 has 16 residues. Germline CDR1 reads SGHTS; CDR2 reads YDEGEE. After removal of 4 bases from V and 2 bases from J, the junction contained 7 bases not matched to a gene. CDR3 bases: TGTGCCAGCAGCCCCGGACTAGCGCCTGCCTACAATGAGCAGTTCTTC. This translates into CASSPGLAPAYNEQFF.

The J gene is TRBJ2-5, the V gene TRBV5-1, with 12 bases that match TRBD2. Per the germline V gene, CDR1 is SGHRS and CDR2 is YFSETQ. CDR3 length: 16 amino acids. The V gene end was trimmed by 4 bases and the J gene end by 4 bases; junction bases not matched to a gene: 8. DNA of the CDR3: TGCGCCAGCAGCAGACGGCTAGCGGGGGGGAGAGAGACCCAGTACTTC. Amino acid sequence: CASSRRLAGGRETQYF.

This chain joins TRBV29-1 and TRBJ1-4; D is perhaps TRBD1 (6 bases). V was trimmed by 5 bases and J by 4 bases, leaving 11 bases between them. The CDR3 is 13 amino acids. Germline V lookup: CDR1 SQVTM, CDR2 ANQGSEA. CDR3 bases: TGCAGCGTTCTAGGACAGCTTAATGAAAAACTGTTTTTT. Encoded protein: CSVLGQLNEKLFF.

This chain connects TRBV7-6 to TRBJ2-7; TRBD1 matches at 9 bases. CDR1 is SGHVS, CDR2 FNYEAQ, per germline. This CDR3 has 14 amino acids. V lost 2 bases to trimming and J lost 4 bases; unmatched junction nucleotides: 3. CDR3 amino acids: CASSLRGQGYEQYF. In DNA form, the CDR3 reads TGTGCCAGCAGCTTACGGGGACAGGGTTACGAGCAGTACTTC.

This sequence joins TRBV18 and TRBJ1-2; unclear D gene. Per germline, CDR1 KGHSH and CDR2 LQKENI. Between the trimmed V and J ends, which lost 2 bases and 8 bases, there was a span of 12 bases. CDR3 length: 13 amino acids. The CDR3 bases are TGTGCCAGCTCACCAGGGTTGGAGAACGGCTACACCTTC. It specifies CASSPGLENGYTF.

The chain couples TRBV14 to TRBJ2-2; D is undetermined. From germline, CDR1 is SGHDN and CDR2 FVKESK. V lost 5 bases and J lost 1, with 5 bases in between. This CDR3 has 13 amino acids. CDR3 bases: TGTGCCAGCAGCTTTAGGAACACCGGGGAGCTGTTTTTT. It encodes CASSFRNTGELFF. Together with reference TRBV14 and TRBJ2-2, the CDR3 gives the full variable domain: EAGVTQFPSHSVIEKGQTVTLRCDPISGHDNLYWYRRVMGKEIKFLLHFVKESKQDESGMPNNRFLAERTGGTYSTLKVQPAELEDSGVYFCASSFRNTGELFFGEGSRLTVL.

CDR3 coding DNA: TGTGCCAGCAGCCGCGCGCCGCACCGACAGGGTGGTGAAGCTTTCTTT. This gives the protein CASSRAPHRQGGEAFF. The genes are TRBV11-2 and TRBJ1-1, with TRBD1 matching 7 bases. The ends lost 5 bases at V and 7 bases at J; junction bases unmatched: 16. The V gene's germline CDR1 is SGHAT and CDR2 FQNNGV. The CDR3 contains 16 residues. Looking up the rest from reference TRBV11-2 and TRBJ1-1 gives the full variable domain: EAGVAQSPRYKIIEKRQSVAFWCNPISGHATLYWYQQILGQGPKLLIQFQNNGVVDDSQLPKDRFSAERLKGVDSTLKIQPAKLEDSAVYLCASSRAPHRQGGEAFFGQGTRLTVV.

The V gene is TRBV5-4, the J gene TRBJ2-3; a weak D match, TRBD1 (6 bases). This CDR3 spans 14 amino acids. Germline CDR1 SGHNT, CDR2 YYREEE (reference sequence). V dropped 8 bases and J dropped 4 bases, with 17 bases sitting between them. The CDR3 DNA reads TGTGCCAGTTCGTCCCCACAGGGAGCAGATACGCAGTATTTT. Protein product: CASSSPQGADTQYF.

The rearrangement uses TRBV30 and TRBJ2-3; 12 bases fit TRBD2. This CDR3 has 14 amino acids. V shed 5 bases, J shed 6 bases, and the junction held 6 bases outside the gene matches. Germline loops: CDR1 GTSNPN, CDR2 SVGIG (reference sequence). The CDR3 protein is CAWSRLAGVDTQYF. The CDR3, as DNA: TGTGCCTGGTCGCGACTAGCGGGAGTGGATACGCAGTATTTT.

The J gene is TRBJ1-1, the V gene TRBV7-2; 8 bases line up with TRBD1. Unmatched junction bases numbered 9, after V lost 5 bases and J lost 4 bases. Germline lookup yields CDR1 SGHTA and CDR2 FQGNSA. This CDR3 spans 15 amino acids. The CDR3 nucleotides are TGTGCCAGCAGCCCCCGACAGGGGCGGACCACTGAAGCTTTCTTT. Translating it yields CASSPRQGRTTEAFF.

The V and J genes are TRBV28 and TRBJ2-4; TRBD1 agrees at 10 bases. The CDR3 runs 14 residues. The germline gives CDR1 MDHEN, CDR2 SYDVKM. The junction had 2 bases not matched to a gene; V was cut back by 6 bases and J by 3 bases. The CDR3 reads CASRDRGDKNIQYF. DNA of the CDR3: TGTGCCAGCAGGGACAGGGGGGACAAAAACATTCAGTACTTC.

This clone is a singleton in its sample. The chain carries TRBV15 and TRBJ2-5; 8 positions agree with TRBD2. Germline V gene data show CDR1 as LNHNV and CDR2 as YYDKDF (reference sequence). This CDR3 has 15 residues. The V and J ends lost 3 bases and 5 bases, in that order; junction bases with no gene match: 8. As DNA, the CDR3 is TGTGCCACCAGCAGGAACAAGCGGGAGCAGGAGACCCAGTACTTC. The encoded protein is CATSRNKREQETQYF.

The rearrangement uses TRBV5-4 and TRBJ2-7, with D perhaps TRBD1 (6 bases). Germline lookup yields CDR1 SGHNT and CDR2 YYREEE (reference sequence). This CDR3 has 15 residues. V lost 4 bases and J 3 bases, leaving 17 bases between the germline ends. In DNA form, the CDR3 reads TGTGCCAGCAGCCCCGGCCCGAGCAGGGGCTACGAGCAGTACTTC. It codes for CASSPGPSRGYEQYF.

The V and J genes are TRBV10-3 and TRBJ1-1, with D maybe TRBD1 (6 bases). The V gene lost 6 bases and the J gene lost 7 bases, with 12 bases spanning the gap. Germline CDR1 is ENHRY and CDR2 is SYGVKD. The CDR3 has 12 amino acids. The CDR3 coding sequence is TGTGCCATCAGAACCGACAGGATTGAAGCTTTCTTT. Its protein is CAIRTDRIEAFF.

The CDR3 DNA reads TGTGCCAGCAGCCCCAAATCAGCTCTGGGAGTTAACTATGGCTACACCTTC. Its translation: CASSPKSALGVNYGYTF. This chain links TRBV7-2 with TRBJ1-2; D is ambiguous. V was clipped by 5 bases and J by 1 base, with 20 bases between them. CDR1 and CDR2 from the germline V gene are SGHTA and FQGNSA. The CDR3 sequence is 17 residues long.

This clone was counted only a few times. V gene TRBV2 combines with J gene TRBJ2-7; no reliable D call. V lost 6 bases and J 7 bases, leaving 10 bases between the germline ends. The CDR3 extends over 11 amino acids. Germline V CDR1 and CDR2: SNHLY, FYNNEI. This CDR3 is CASSQSGEQYF. CDR3 in DNA: TGTGCCAGCAGCCAATCGGGTGAGCAGTACTTC. The full variable domain, its missing parts supplied by reference TRBV2 and TRBJ2-7, is EPEVTQTPSHQVTQMGQEVILRCVPISNHLYFYWYRQILGQKVEFLVSFYNNEISEKSEIFDDQFSVERPDGSNFTLKIRSTKLEDSAMYFCASSQSGEQYFGPGTRLTVT.

V usage is TRBV30 and J usage is TRBJ2-3; D might be TRBD2 (6 bases). The length of the CDR3 is 17 residues. Germline V CDR1 and CDR2: GTSNPN, SVGIG (reference sequence). The V and J ends lost 2 bases and 3 bases respectively, with 21 bases between them. The CDR3 DNA reads TGTGCCTGGAGTATGGGGCTGGGCGGGACGGTTACAGATACGCAGTATTTT. Translating gives CAWSMGLGGTVTDTQYF. Variable domain in full (rest from reference TRBV30 and TRBJ2-3): SQTIHQWPATLVQPVGSPLSLECTVEGTSNPNLYWYRQAAGRGLQLLFYSVGIGQISSEVPQNLSASRPQDRQFILSSKKLLLSDSGFYLCAWSMGLGGTVTDTQYFGPGTRLTVL.

V usage is TRBV7-2 and J usage is TRBJ2-7, with D possibly being TRBD1 (6 bases). Germline CDR1 reads SGHTA; CDR2 reads FQGNSA. V was shortened by 5 bases and J by 3 bases, with 17 bases between the two germline ends. The CDR3 runs to 15 residues. CDR3 sequence (DNA): TGTGCCAGCAGCCCAACACGGACAGCCTACTACGAGCAGTACTTC. Translation: CASSPTRTAYYEQYF.

The chain couples TRBV5-1 to TRBJ2-7, with D perhaps TRBD2 (5 bases). V lost 2 bases and J 7 bases, leaving 16 bases between the germline ends. Germline V lookup: CDR1 SGHRS, CDR2 YFSETQ. The length of the CDR3 is 14 residues. The CDR3 loop is CASSFAATKREQYF. CDR3 DNA: TGCGCCAGCAGCTTTGCGGCTACAAAGCGGGAGCAGTACTTC. The complete variable domain, with remaining parts taken from reference TRBV5-1 and TRBJ2-7, reads KAGVTQTPRYLIKTRGQQVTLSCSPISGHRSVSWYQQTPGQGLQFLFEYFSETQRNKGNFPGRFSGRQFSNSRSEMNVSTLELGDSALYLCASSFAATKREQYFGPGTRLTVT.

This sequence joins TRBV2 and TRBJ2-5, with TRBD1 matching 10 bases. Looked up from germline, CDR1 is SNHLY and CDR2 is FYNNEI. V lost 6 bases to trimming and J lost 1 base; unmatched junction nucleotides: 5. This CDR3 has 15 residues. CDR3 sequence reads: CASSVGQGIQETQYF. Here the CDR3 DNA reads TGTGCCAGCAGCGTGGGACAGGGGATCCAAGAGACCCAGTACTTC.

This clone showed up just once. The rearrangement joins TRBV5-1 to TRBJ2-1; 12 bases line up with TRBD1. J gave up 7 bases and V 1 base, and 9 bases lay outside the gene matches. Per the germline V gene, CDR1 is SGHRS and CDR2 is YFSETQ. The CDR3 consists of 17 residues. DNA of the CDR3: TGCGCCAGCAGCTTGCGGTCCGGGACAGGGGGCACGAATGAGCAGTTCTTC. The encoded protein is CASSLRSGTGGTNEQFF.

The V gene is TRBV5-1, the J gene TRBJ2-7, with a possible D match to TRBD1 (5 bases). In germline, CDR1 is SGHRS, CDR2 YFSETQ. The CDR3 totals 15 residues. Trimming shortened V by 0 bases and J by 3 bases, and 13 bases separated the two germline ends. CDR3: CASSLDDQQGYEQYF. CDR3 nucleotides: TGCGCCAGCAGCTTGGATGACCAGCAGGGCTACGAGCAGTACTTC.

J is TRBJ2-2 and V is TRBV19; TRBD2 is a possible D gene (6 bases). V was cut by 9 bases and J by 4 bases, with 18 bases left in between. Germline CDR1 reads LNHDA; CDR2 reads SQIVND (reference sequence). This CDR3 has 15 amino acids. In nucleotides, the CDR3 is TGTGCCAGCTCCACGGAGGGGCGGGGCACCGGGGAGCTGTTTTTT. Encoded protein: CASSTEGRGTGELFF.

This clone appeared a few times. The rearrangement joins TRBV14 to TRBJ1-3; D uncertain. The CDR3 is made up of 15 amino acids. The germline V gene has CDR1 SGHDN and CDR2 FVKESK. Trimming cost V 4 bases and J 2 bases, with 12 bases left between them. The CDR3 reads CASSPPGTAGNTIYF. The CDR3, as DNA: TGTGCCAGCAGCCCCCCCGGAACAGCTGGAAACACCATATATTTT.

V is TRBV30 and J is TRBJ2-1; D perhaps matches TRBD2 (5 bases). The CDR3 is 12 amino acids. Trimming pared 1 base from V and 4 bases from J, leaving 5 bases between. Germline CDR1 reads GTSNPN; CDR2 reads SVGIG (reference sequence). CDR3 sequence reads: CAWSAGYNEQFF. The CDR3 bases are TGTGCCTGGAGTGCGGGATACAATGAGCAGTTCTTC.

The chain couples TRBV5-1 to TRBJ2-1, with D possibly matching TRBD1 (5 bases). The CDR3 length is 12 residues. Per the germline V gene, CDR1 is SGHRS and CDR2 is YFSETQ. The V gene lost 4 bases and the J gene lost 10 bases, with 12 bases spanning the gap. CDR3 DNA: TGCGCCAGCAGCCTAAGGGGTGGGGAGCAGTTCTTC. It translates to CASSLRGGEQFF.

This clone showed up just once. The chain has TRBV10-3 and TRBJ1-2, with D possibly being TRBD1 (5 bases). Germline V gene data show CDR1 as ENHRY and CDR2 as SYGVKD. This CDR3 is built from 14 residues. Trimming cost V 2 bases and J 10 bases, with 17 bases left between them. CDR3 nucleotide sequence: TGTGCCATCAGTGAGGCGGGACGTGAACTAGACTACACCTTC. Its protein product is CAISEAGRELDYTF.